This T cell receptor (beta chain) was identified in a study of T cells after posttransplantation cyclophosphamide. The method was immunoSEQ multiplex PCR; TCRdb's version includes in-frame clones alone and lacks a portion of them. The repertoire holds about 21,000 clones, roughly 98% seen once, with 0.1% to 0.15% in the top ten. Study conclusions and caveats: Recipient CMV seropositivity and CMV reactivation strongly tracked TRB clonality.

The naive gate required viable CD3+CD4+ or CD3+CD8+ cells with CCR7+CD45RA+CD45RO-CD95-CD27+CD28+ phenotype. Germline CDR1 SGHRS, CDR2 YFSETQ. The CDR3 totals 13 residues. Trimming took 4 bases from V and 6 from J; bases not matched to a gene: 6. About this clone itself: Its specificity is not known.

This chain joins TRBV5-1 and TRBJ2-7; 8 positions match TRBD1. This receptor was taken from a middle-aged man in good health, CMV-negative, and a related stem cell transplant donor. Sample: naive CD8+ T cells sorted from PBMCs. The CDR3: CASSTDRAGEQYF. In DNA form, the CDR3 reads TGCGCCAGCAGCACGGACAGGGCCGGCGAGCAGTACTTC. Filled out from reference TRBV5-1 and TRBJ2-7, the complete variable domain reads KAGVTQTPRYLIKTRGQQVTLSCSPISGHRSVSWYQQTPGQGLQFLFEYFSETQRNKGNFPGRFSGRQFSNSRSEMNVSTLELGDSALYLCASSTDRAGEQYFGPGTRLTVT.